A selection of T cell receptor beta chains follows, all from one sample in a study of CD8+ T cells in alopecia areata. This table comes from immunoSEQ multiplex PCR, and its TCRdb copy is limited to in-frame clones, with some not included. The repertoire holds roughly 250,000 clones, about 60% seen once, with about 0.93% in the top ten. Here the sequenced sample was CD4+ T cells sorted from blood, taken around week 53, from a patient treated with tofacitinib. The receptors were gathered from a human donor with alopecia areata. The CDR3 runs from the conserved cysteine through the conserved F or W. A D gene is named only where the DNA matches it firmly. The listing skips clone size in some rows; elsewhere it reads once, few, many or a size class.

j_call v_call clone_size cdr3_length d_call cdr3_aa cdr3_nt
TRBJ2-3 TRBV18 few 13 - CASSPINTDTQYF TGTGCCAGCTCACCAATCAACACAGATACGCAGTATTTT
TRBJ1-6 TRBV25-1 - 15 TRBD1 CASSEYGTGVSPLHF TGTGCCAGCAGTGAATACGGGACAGGGGTTTCACCCCTCCACTTT
TRBJ2-7 TRBV7-8 - 17 - CASSLGVGKQSLYEQYF TGTGCCAGCAGCTTAGGAGTCGGCAAGCAGAGCCTCTACGAGCAGTACTTC
TRBJ1-5 TRBV2 - 16 TRBD1 CASSERTGPSNQPQHF TGTGCCAGCAGTGAGAGGACAGGGCCCAGCAATCAGCCCCAGCATTTT
TRBJ1-1 TRBV13 - 13 - CASRTTANTEAFF TGTGCCAGCAGAACGACGGCGAACACTGAAGCTTTCTTT
TRBJ1-2 TRBV4-2 - 12 - CASSGTAYGYTF TGTGCCAGCAGCGGGACGGCCTATGGCTACACCTTC
TRBJ2-1 TRBV5-1 - 15 TRBD1 CASSSSRGSLNEQFF TGCGCCAGCAGCTCGTCCAGGGGGTCGCTCAATGAGCAGTTCTTC
TRBJ2-2 TRBV7-6 - 16 TRBD1 CASSAISGQSVGRLFF TGTGCCAGCAGCGCAATTTCGGGACAGTCGGTGGGGAGGCTGTTTTTT
TRBJ2-2 TRBV19 - 17 TRBD1 CASTLLPGTGDTGELFF TGTGCCAGTACCTTACTACCCGGGACAGGTGACACCGGGGAGCTGTTTTTT
TRBJ2-5 TRBV7-6 - 11 - CASSRQETQYF TGTGCCAGCAGCCGACAAGAGACCCAGTACTTC
TRBJ1-5 TRBV2 - 13 - CASSEAGQGPQHF TGTGCCAGCAGTGAGGCAGGTCAGGGGCCCCAGCATTTT
TRBJ2-1 TRBV30 - 11 - CAWSSLNEQFF TGTGCCTGGAGTAGCCTCAATGAGCAGTTCTTC
TRBJ1-2 TRBV13 - 13 - CASSAQGLRGYTF TGTGCCAGCAGCGCCCAGGGTCTACGAGGCTACACCTTC
TRBJ2-7 TRBV27 - 16 - CASRPRDPGVTREQYF TGTGCCAGCAGGCCTCGAGATCCAGGGGTGACGCGCGAGCAGTACTTC
TRBJ2-3 TRBV30 - 13 - CAWSNPPGDTQYF TGTGCCTGGAGTAACCCCCCGGGCGATACGCAGTATTTT
TRBJ2-3 TRBV5-1 - 14 - CASSLVSVTDTQYF TGCGCCAGCAGCTTGGTTTCGGTCACAGATACGCAGTATTTT
TRBJ2-6 TRBV4-2 - 17 - CASSQEGGLSGANVLTF TGTGCCAGCAGCCAAGAAGGCGGACTCTCTGGGGCCAACGTCCTGACTTTC
TRBJ1-6 TRBV15 - 13 - CATSPQMGTPLHF TGTGCCACCAGCCCTCAGATGGGGACACCCCTCCACTTT
TRBJ1-2 TRBV9 - 14 - CASSKATGLDGYTF TGTGCCAGCAGCAAGGCCACAGGGCTGGATGGCTACACCTTC